What follows are 28 T cell receptor beta chains derived from one specimen sequenced in a study of blood T cells in healthy people across ages. The second PCR ran about 6 to 11 cycles with a sample-barcoded 5' primer and J-beta primers. Each CDR3 protein is one row after TCRdb ran MiXCR on the 5' RACE reads. The repertoire consists of fewer than 1,200,000 distinct CDR3 sequences, with around 25% occurring once and the leading ten covering less than 0.85%. These data were also filed under a second study, of T cells of mothers and their children.

The sequenced material came from blood. Receptor source: a girl aged 2 to 10 in good health.

This clonotype has just a few counts. The chain has TRBV4-1 and TRBJ2-5; the D gene is possibly TRBD2 (6 bases). CDR1 and CDR2 from the germline V gene are MGHRA and YSYEKL. Trimming took 6 bases from V and 0 from J, leaving 11 bases between them. The CDR3 runs 14 residues. The CDR3 region is CASRGPGDQETQYF. DNA for the CDR3: TGCGCCAGCAGGGGACCGGGGGACCAAGAGACCCAGTACTTC.

This clonotype was found a few times. V and J are TRBV29-1 and TRBJ2-7, with D unresolved. Near its end, the DNA agrees better with TRBJ2-1, so the J call may be wrong. The germline V gene has CDR1 SQVTM and CDR2 ANQGSEA. The CDR3 runs to 19 residues. The CDR3 DNA is TGCAGCCTTTCTCGACCAATTACCAACCGCGGTCTCGAGTTTGGTGAGCAGTTCTTC. Translating gives CSLSRPITNRGLEFGEQFF.

The chain uses TRBV25-1 and TRBJ2-1, with D tentatively TRBD1 (6 bases). Germline loops: CDR1 MGHDK, CDR2 SYGVNS. The CDR3 consists of 14 residues. V dropped 4 bases and J dropped 4 bases, with 11 bases sitting between them. The CDR3 loop reads CASSATGNYNEQFF. CDR3 DNA: TGTGCCAGCAGTGCCACAGGGAATTACAATGAGCAGTTCTTC. Complete variable domain (other parts from reference TRBV25-1 and TRBJ2-1): EADIYQTPRYLVIGTGKKITLECSQTMGHDKMYWYQQDPGMELHLIHYSYGVNSTEKGDLSSESTVSRIRTEHFPLTLESARPSHTSQYLCASSATGNYNEQFFGPGTRLTVL.

This clonotype was picked up a small number of times. The genes are TRBV10-3 and TRBJ1-6; perhaps TRBD1 as D (5 bases). CDR3 length: 14 amino acids. V shed 10 bases and J shed 6 bases, with 16 bases lying between them. Germline V CDR1 and CDR2: ENHRY, SYGVKD. As DNA, the CDR3 is TGTGCCACCCGGGGGGTAGGGACTAATTCACCCCTCCACTTT. It yields the protein CATRGVGTNSPLHF.

This clonotype turned up a few times. The V and J genes are TRBV20-1 and TRBJ2-5, with D tentatively TRBD2 (6 bases). Trimming stripped 1 base from V and 5 bases from J, with 14 bases between. Germline V lookup: CDR1 DFQATT, CDR2 SNEGSKA (reference sequence). The CDR3 is 14 residues long. The CDR3 loop is CSARGGGPRETQYF. The CDR3 nucleotides read TGCAGTGCTAGAGGGGGAGGACCCCGGGAGACCCAGTACTTC.

The J gene is TRBJ2-2, the V gene TRBV29-1, with a tentative D call TRBD2 (6 bases). Germline lookup yields CDR1 SQVTM and CDR2 ANQGSEA. Trimming cost V 3 bases and J 6 bases, with 11 bases left between them. The CDR3 has 13 amino acids. The CDR3 DNA sequence: TGCAGCGTTGAGGATAGGGAGGCCGGGGAGCTGTTTTTT. Protein sequence: CSVEDREAGELFF.

About this clonotype: A read error may produce the germline difference seen at one junction end. The chain couples TRBV15 to TRBJ1-5; 8 bases line up with TRBD1. CDR1 is LNHNV, CDR2 YYDKDF, per germline (reference sequence). This CDR3 is built from 16 residues. The CDR3 DNA reads as TGTGTCACCAGACATCTACAGGGGGTTGGCAATCAGCCCCAGCATTTT. Encoded protein: CVTRHLQGVGNQPQHF.

In nucleotides, the CDR3 is TGTGCCAGCAGCTTAGTTCCGGGTCCCCAGCCCCAGCATTTT. Translation gives CASSLVPGPQPQHF. The genes are TRBV7-2 and TRBJ1-5; D is unresolved. This CDR3 is 14 amino acids long. V was shortened by 1 base and J by 7 bases, with 11 bases between the two germline ends. In germline, CDR1 is SGHTA, CDR2 FQGNSA.

The sample holds a few counts of this clonotype. The V call is TRBV20-1, the J call TRBJ1-2, with D maybe TRBD1 (5 bases). V lost 0 bases and J lost 11, with 22 bases in between. Per germline, CDR1 DFQATT and CDR2 SNEGSKA (reference sequence). CDR3 length equals 15 residues. Here the CDR3 DNA reads TGCAGTGCTAGAGATGATTTTGCCGCAGGGAGTACTTACACCTTC. Residues: CSARDDFAAGSTYTF.

In its sample, this clonotype was seen a few times. The rearrangement uses TRBV4-2 and TRBJ2-2; the match to TRBD1 covers 9 bases. The CDR3 totals 16 residues. The germline V gene encodes CDR1 LGHNA and CDR2 YNFKEQ. The trim removed 5 bases at V and 6 bases at J, leaving 10 bases unmatched. The CDR3 DNA reads TGTGCCAGCAGCTACCCGGGACAGGGTGGGTCCGGGGAGCTGTTTTTT. Protein sequence: CASSYPGQGGSGELFF.

The chain links TRBV7-2 to TRBJ2-1; D is undetermined. Germline CDR1 and CDR2: SGHTA and FQGNSA. CDR3 length: 14 residues. V was shortened by 1 base and J by 6 bases, with 10 bases between the two germline ends. The CDR3 reads CASSLDPYSNEQFF. The CDR3 DNA sequence: TGTGCCAGCAGCTTAGATCCCTACTCCAATGAGCAGTTCTTC.

The rearrangement links TRBV6-2 or TRBV6-3 to TRBJ2-5; unclear D gene. There are 13 residues in the CDR3. The germline V gene encodes CDR1 MNHEY and CDR2 SVGEGT. V was cut by 3 bases and J by 4 bases, with 9 bases left in between. CDR3 sequence (DNA): TGTGCCAGCAGTTATCTCCAATTAGAGACCCAGTACTTC. Its protein is CASSYLQLETQYF.

This clonotype has ten or more counts. CDR3: CASSLLGSTDTQYF. CDR3 nucleotide sequence: TGTGCCAGCAGTTTATTGGGTAGCACAGATACGCAGTATTTT. This sequence joins TRBV28 and TRBJ2-3, with D unresolved. In germline, CDR1 is MDHEN, CDR2 SYDVKM. The V end was cut by 1 base, the J end by 0 bases, with 5 bases between. This CDR3 contains 14 residues.

The chain recombines TRBV15 with TRBJ2-1, with D possibly being TRBD2 (5 bases). The germline gives CDR1 LNHNV, CDR2 YYDKDF (reference sequence). The CDR3 covers 16 residues. V was cut by 3 bases and J by 0 bases, with 12 bases left in between. The CDR3 DNA reads as TGTGCCACCAGCAGTCAGCGGCGGAGCTCCTACAATGAGCAGTTCTTC. It encodes CATSSQRRSSYNEQFF.

The chain has TRBV6-2 or TRBV6-3 and TRBJ1-5; 9 bases are shared with TRBD1. Germline V CDR1 and CDR2: MNHEY, SVGEGT. V shed 5 bases and J 8 bases; nucleotides not matched to a gene: 16. The CDR3 totals 17 residues. CDR3 DNA: TGTGCCAGCAGTACCGGGACAGGGTCGAGAGGAGAAAAGCCCCAGCATTTT. This codes for CASSTGTGSRGEKPQHF.

This clonotype was detected only a few times. This rearrangement joins TRBV5-4 to TRBJ2-5, with unresolved D. This CDR3 has 14 amino acids. V lost 0 bases and J 3 bases, leaving 9 bases between the germline ends. Germline CDR1 and CDR2: SGHNT and YYREEE (reference sequence). CDR3 loop: CASSLVPSEETQYF. Here the CDR3 DNA reads TGTGCCAGCAGCTTGGTTCCTTCTGAAGAGACCCAGTACTTC.

This clonotype was seen a handful of times. The chain recombines TRBV24-1 with TRBJ2-1; no clear D. This CDR3 contains 12 residues. Germline V gives CDR1 KGHDR, CDR2 SFDVKD. The V gene lost 6 bases and the J gene lost 7 bases, with 9 bases spanning the gap. CDR3 bases: TGTGCCACCAGTAAAGGTAGGAATGAGCAGTTCTTC. It codes for CATSKGRNEQFF.

This clonotype was seen more than once but under ten times. V gene TRBV27 combines with J gene TRBJ2-3; either TRBD1 or TRBD2 may supply D (5 bases each). The CDR3 extends over 14 amino acids. Trimming pared 7 bases from V and 4 bases from J, leaving 15 bases between. CDR1 and CDR2 from the germline V gene are MNHEY and SMNVEV (reference sequence). In DNA form, the CDR3 reads TGTGCCAGCACGGAGGCAGGGAGTCCAGATACGCAGTATTTT. Translation gives CASTEAGSPDTQYF.

This clonotype appeared a single time. This chain connects TRBV5-5 to TRBJ2-5, with D possibly matching TRBD2 (7 bases). Germline V CDR1 and CDR2: SGHKS, YYEKEE (reference sequence). V lost 1 base and J lost 5, with 18 bases in between. The CDR3 contains 16 residues. CDR3 nucleotide sequence: TGTGCCAGCAGCTTGACCAGGGGAGGGTTAGTGGAGACCCAGTACTTC. Residues: CASSLTRGGLVETQYF.

This clonotype was detected a few times. The chain couples TRBV24-1 to TRBJ2-2; no reliable D call. The V end was cut by 6 bases, the J end by 0 bases, with 4 bases between. Germline V gene sequence: CDR1 KGHDR, CDR2 SFDVKD. The CDR3 sequence is 13 residues long. CDR3 in DNA: TGTGCCACCAGTCACGCGAACACCGGGGAGCTGTTTTTT. Translating gives CATSHANTGELFF.

With respect to this clonotype: Possible read error: a much larger clone is one base away. V is TRBV9 and J is TRBJ2-5; unclear D gene. Germline values: CDR1 SGDLS, CDR2 YYNGEE. The CDR3 covers 13 residues. V dropped 0 bases and J dropped 4 bases, with 7 bases sitting between them. The CDR3 is CASSVGMAETQYF. The CDR3 nucleotides read TGTGCCAGCAGCGTAGGGATGGCAGAGACCCAGTACTTC.

The chain is built from TRBV20-1 and TRBJ2-7; 11 bases agree with TRBD2. From germline, CDR1 is DFQATT and CDR2 SNEGSKA (reference sequence). V dropped 0 bases and J dropped 3; count of bases not matched to a gene: 10. CDR3 length equals 17 residues. CDR3 protein: CSARDRLLAGGYYEQYF. The CDR3 coding sequence is TGCAGTGCTAGAGATCGACTCTTAGCGGGAGGGTACTACGAGCAGTACTTC.

This clonotype was counted a few times. V is TRBV7-2 and J is TRBJ2-1; D unclear. The CDR3 sequence is 15 residues long. V was clipped by 4 bases and J by 0 bases, with 10 bases between them. Germline-derived CDR1 and CDR2 are SGHTA and FQGNSA. The CDR3 DNA reads as TGTGCCAGCAGCTACCTTGTAAGCTCCTACAATGAGCAGTTCTTC. Its translation is CASSYLVSSYNEQFF.

This chain uses TRBV27 with TRBJ2-1; TRBD1 matches 9 bases. Losses at the gene ends were 2 bases for V and 8 bases for J; bases not matched to a gene: 10. The V gene's germline CDR1 is MNHEY and CDR2 SMNVEV (reference sequence). The CDR3 runs to 16 residues. CDR3 nucleotides: TGTGCCAGCAGTTTACTGCCGGGACAGGGAGATGATGAGCAGTTCTTC. Amino acids: CASSLLPGQGDDEQFF.

V and J are TRBV27 and TRBJ1-5; D is uncertain. V lost 8 bases to trimming and J lost 11 bases, with 16 bases between them. The CDR3 runs to 12 residues. Germline V CDR1 and CDR2: MNHEY, SMNVEV (reference sequence). CDR3 sequence (DNA): TGTGCCAGCTCTTCCTCGGATCTCGCCCAGCATTTT. Amino acids: CASSSSDLAQHF.

This clonotype turned up a few times. The rearrangement joins TRBV9 to TRBJ2-5; maybe TRBD1 (5 bases). Germline V gives CDR1 SGDLS, CDR2 YYNGEE. The CDR3 consists of 12 residues. Deletions cut 0 bases from V and 7 bases from J, with 7 bases between. CDR3 residues: CASSVGRGTQYF. The CDR3 DNA follows: TGTGCCAGCAGCGTAGGAAGGGGGACCCAGTACTTC.

Turning to this clonotype: Sequence at one end of the junction differs from germline and may be a read error. Here the CDR3 reads CASWTSGSGETQYF. The CDR3 nucleotides read TGCGCCAGTTGGACTAGCGGGAGTGGCGAGACCCAGTACTTC. The V and J genes are TRBV3-1 and TRBJ2-5, with 13 bases fitting TRBD2. In germline, CDR1 is LGHDT, CDR2 YNNKEL (reference sequence). This CDR3 region has 14 residues.

As DNA, the CDR3 is TGTGCCAGCAGAATCAGTTCCGGGACAGGCCGGCAGCCCCAGCATTTT. This encodes CASRISSGTGRQPQHF. This chain connects TRBV6-1 to TRBJ1-5, with 8 bases aligning to TRBD1. Trimming cost V 6 bases and J 7 bases; bases outside gene matches: 14. The CDR3 contains 16 residues. From germline, CDR1 is MNHNS and CDR2 SASEGT.